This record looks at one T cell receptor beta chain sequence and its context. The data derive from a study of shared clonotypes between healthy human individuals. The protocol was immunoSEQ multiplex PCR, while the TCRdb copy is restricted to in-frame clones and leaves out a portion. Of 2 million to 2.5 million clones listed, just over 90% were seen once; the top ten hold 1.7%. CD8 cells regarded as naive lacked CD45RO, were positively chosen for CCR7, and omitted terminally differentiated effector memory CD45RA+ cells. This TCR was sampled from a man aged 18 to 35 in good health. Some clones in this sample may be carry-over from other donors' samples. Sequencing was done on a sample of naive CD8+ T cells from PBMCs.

The CDR3 DNA reads as TGTGCCAGCAGCCCCCGGGCAGGGGGCCTTTACGAGCAGTACTTC. Translated, it gives CASSPRAGGLYEQYF. The genes are TRBV6-5 and TRBJ2-7, with 8 bases that match TRBD1. Germline values: CDR1 MNHEY, CDR2 SVGAGI. The CDR3 has 15 residues. The J segment lost 4 bases and the V segment lost 6 bases, leaving 11 bases of the junction unmatched.